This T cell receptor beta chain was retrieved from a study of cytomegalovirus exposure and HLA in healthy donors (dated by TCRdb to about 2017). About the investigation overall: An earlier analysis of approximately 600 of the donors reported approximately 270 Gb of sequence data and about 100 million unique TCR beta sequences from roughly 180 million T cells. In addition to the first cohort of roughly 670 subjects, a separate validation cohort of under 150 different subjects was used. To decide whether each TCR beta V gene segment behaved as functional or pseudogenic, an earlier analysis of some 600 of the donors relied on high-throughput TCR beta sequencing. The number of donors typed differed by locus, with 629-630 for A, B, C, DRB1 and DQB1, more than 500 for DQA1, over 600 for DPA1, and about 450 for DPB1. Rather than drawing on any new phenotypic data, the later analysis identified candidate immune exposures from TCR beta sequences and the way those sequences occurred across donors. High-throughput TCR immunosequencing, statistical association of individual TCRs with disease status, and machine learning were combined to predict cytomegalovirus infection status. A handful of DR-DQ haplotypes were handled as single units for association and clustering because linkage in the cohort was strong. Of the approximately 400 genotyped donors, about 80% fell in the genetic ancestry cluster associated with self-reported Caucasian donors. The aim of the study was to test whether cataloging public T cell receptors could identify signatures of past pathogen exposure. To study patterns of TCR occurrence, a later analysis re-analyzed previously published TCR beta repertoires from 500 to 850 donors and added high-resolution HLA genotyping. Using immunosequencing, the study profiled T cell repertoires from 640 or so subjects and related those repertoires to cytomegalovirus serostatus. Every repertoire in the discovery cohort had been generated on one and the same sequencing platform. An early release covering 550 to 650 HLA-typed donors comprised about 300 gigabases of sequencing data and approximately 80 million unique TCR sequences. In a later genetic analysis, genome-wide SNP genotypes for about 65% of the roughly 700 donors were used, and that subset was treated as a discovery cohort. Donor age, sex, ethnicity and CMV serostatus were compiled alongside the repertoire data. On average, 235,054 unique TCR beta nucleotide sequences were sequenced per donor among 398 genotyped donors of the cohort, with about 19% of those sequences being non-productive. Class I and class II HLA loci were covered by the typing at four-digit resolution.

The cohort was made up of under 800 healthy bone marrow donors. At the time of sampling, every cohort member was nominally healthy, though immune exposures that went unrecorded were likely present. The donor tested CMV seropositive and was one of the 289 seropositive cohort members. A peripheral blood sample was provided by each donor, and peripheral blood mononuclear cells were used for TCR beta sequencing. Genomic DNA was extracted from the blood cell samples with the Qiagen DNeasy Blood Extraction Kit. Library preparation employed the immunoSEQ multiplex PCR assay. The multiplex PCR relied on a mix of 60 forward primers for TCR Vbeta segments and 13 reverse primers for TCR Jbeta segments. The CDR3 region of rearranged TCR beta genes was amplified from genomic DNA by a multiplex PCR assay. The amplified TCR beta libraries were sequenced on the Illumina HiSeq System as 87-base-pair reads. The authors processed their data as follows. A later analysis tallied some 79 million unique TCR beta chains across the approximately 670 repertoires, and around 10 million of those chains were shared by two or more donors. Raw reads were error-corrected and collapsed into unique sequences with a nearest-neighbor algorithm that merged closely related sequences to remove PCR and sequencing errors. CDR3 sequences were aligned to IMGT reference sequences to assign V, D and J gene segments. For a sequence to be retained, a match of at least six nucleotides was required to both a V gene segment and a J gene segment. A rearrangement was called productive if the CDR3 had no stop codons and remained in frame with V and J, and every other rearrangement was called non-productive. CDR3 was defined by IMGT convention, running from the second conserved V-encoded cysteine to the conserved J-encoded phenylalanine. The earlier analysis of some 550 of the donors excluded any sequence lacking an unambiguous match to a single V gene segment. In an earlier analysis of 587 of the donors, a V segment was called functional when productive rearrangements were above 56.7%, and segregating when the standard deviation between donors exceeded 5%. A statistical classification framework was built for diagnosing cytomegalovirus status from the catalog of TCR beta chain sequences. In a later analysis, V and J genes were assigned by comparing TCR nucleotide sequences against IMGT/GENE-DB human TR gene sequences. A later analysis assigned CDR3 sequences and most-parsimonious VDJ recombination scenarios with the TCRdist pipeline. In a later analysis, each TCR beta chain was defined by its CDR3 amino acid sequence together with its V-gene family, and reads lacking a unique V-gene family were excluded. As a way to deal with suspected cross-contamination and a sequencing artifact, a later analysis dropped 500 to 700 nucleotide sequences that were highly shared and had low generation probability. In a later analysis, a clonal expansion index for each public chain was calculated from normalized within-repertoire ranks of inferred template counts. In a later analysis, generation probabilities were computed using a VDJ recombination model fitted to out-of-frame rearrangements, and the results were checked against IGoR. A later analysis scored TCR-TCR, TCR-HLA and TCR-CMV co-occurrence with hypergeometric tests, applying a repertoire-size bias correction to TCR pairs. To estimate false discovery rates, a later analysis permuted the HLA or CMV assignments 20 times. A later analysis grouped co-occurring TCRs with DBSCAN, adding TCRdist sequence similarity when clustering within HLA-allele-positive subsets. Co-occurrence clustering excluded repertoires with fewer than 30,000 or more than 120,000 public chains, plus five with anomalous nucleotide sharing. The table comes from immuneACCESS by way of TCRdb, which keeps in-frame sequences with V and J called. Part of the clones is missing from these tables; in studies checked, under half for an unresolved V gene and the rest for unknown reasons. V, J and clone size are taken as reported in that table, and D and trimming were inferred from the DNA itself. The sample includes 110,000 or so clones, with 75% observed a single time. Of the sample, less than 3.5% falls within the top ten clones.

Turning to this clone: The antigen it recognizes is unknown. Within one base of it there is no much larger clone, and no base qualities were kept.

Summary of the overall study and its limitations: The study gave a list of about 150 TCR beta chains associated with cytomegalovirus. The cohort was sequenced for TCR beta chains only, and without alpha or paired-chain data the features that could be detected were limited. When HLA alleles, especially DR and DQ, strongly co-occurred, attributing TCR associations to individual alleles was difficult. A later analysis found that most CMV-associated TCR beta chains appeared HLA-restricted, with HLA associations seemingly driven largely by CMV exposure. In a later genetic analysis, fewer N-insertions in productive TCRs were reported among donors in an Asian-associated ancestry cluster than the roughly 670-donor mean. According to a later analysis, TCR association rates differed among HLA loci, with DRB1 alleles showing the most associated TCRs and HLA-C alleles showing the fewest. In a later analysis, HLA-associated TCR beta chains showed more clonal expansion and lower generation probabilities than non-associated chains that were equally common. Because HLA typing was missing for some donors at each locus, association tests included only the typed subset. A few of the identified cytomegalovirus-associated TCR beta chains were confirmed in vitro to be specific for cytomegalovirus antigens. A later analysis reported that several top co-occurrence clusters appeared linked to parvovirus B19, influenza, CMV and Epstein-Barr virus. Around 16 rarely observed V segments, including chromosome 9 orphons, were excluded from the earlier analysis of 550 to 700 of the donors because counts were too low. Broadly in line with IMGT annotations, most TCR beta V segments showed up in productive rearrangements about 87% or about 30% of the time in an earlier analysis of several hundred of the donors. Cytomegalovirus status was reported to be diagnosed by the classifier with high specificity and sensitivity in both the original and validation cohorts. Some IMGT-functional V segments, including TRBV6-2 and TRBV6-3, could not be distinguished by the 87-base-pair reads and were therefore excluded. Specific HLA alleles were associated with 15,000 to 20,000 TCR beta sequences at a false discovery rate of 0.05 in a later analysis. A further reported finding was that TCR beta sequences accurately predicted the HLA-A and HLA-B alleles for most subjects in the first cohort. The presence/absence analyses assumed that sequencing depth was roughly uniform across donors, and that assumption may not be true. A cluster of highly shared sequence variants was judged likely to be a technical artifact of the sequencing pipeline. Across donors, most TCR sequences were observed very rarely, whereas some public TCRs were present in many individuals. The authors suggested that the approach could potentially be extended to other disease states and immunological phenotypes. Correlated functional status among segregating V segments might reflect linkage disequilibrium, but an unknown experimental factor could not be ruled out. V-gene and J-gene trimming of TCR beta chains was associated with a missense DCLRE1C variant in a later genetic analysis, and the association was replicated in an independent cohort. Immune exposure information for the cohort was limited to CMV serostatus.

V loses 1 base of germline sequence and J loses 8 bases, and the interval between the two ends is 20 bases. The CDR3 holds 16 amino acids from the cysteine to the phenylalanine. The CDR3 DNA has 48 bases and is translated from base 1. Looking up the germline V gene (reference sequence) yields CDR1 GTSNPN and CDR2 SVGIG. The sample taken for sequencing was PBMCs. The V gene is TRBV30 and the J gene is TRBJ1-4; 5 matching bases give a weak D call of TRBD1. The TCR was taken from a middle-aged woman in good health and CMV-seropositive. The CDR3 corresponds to CAWSAQTRGGSEKLFF. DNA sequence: TGTGCCTGGAGTGCCCAAACCCGCGGGGGATCGGAAAAACTGTTTTTT.